These T cell receptor beta chains were read from a single sample in a study of patients and donors after allogeneic stem cell transplantation. A single record per CDR3 protein comes from TCRdb applying MiXCR to the RT-PCR reads. The sample carries about 90,000 distinct CDR3 sequences, around 48% recorded once. Sequences were obtained from blood, either unsorted or a sorted T cell fraction (not recorded which). The receptors originated from a human donor who was either an allogeneic HSCT recipient or a stem cell or donor lymphocyte infusion donor (not recorded which). It is not recorded whose cells these are; they may come from a transplant donor. Each CDR3 is given with its conserved first and last residue.

j_call: TRBJ1-1; v_call: TRBV28; cdr3_aa: CASTTGTVNTEAFF
j_call: TRBJ1-3; v_call: TRBV28; cdr3_aa: CASRTRRDRLQSGNTIYF
j_call: TRBJ2-1; v_call: TRBV7-3; cdr3_aa: CASSPGKPSQTYNEQFF
j_call: TRBJ1-4; v_call: TRBV4-3; cdr3_aa: CASSQLHRVTNEKLFF
j_call: TRBJ1-5; v_call: TRBV4-2; cdr3_aa: CASSLVTGWVGDNQPQHF
j_call: TRBJ1-1; v_call: TRBV7-2; cdr3_aa: CASSLGTASFEAFF
j_call: TRBJ1-2; v_call: TRBV4-3; cdr3_aa: CASSQRRTVRNYGYTF
j_call: TRBJ2-1; v_call: TRBV15; cdr3_aa: CATSIEDWSSYNEQFF
j_call: TRBJ1-4; v_call: TRBV12-3/TRBV12-4; cdr3_aa: CASSLGSRGTEKLFF
j_call: TRBJ2-4; v_call: TRBV5-5; cdr3_aa: CASSGGLAESQAKIIQYF
j_call: TRBJ1-4; v_call: TRBV9; cdr3_aa: CASSVDGTGGRTNEKLFF
j_call: TRBJ1-1; v_call: TRBV9; cdr3_aa: CASSAGQSNTEAFF
j_call: TRBJ2-7; v_call: TRBV27; cdr3_aa: CASSFYVGGSYEQYF
j_call: TRBJ1-1; v_call: TRBV4-3; cdr3_aa: CASSQGPGQLNTEAFF
j_call: TRBJ1-1; v_call: TRBV14; cdr3_aa: CASSVSMNTEAFF
j_call: TRBJ2-3; v_call: TRBV18; cdr3_aa: CASSASGTADTQYF
j_call: TRBJ2-1; v_call: TRBV29-1; cdr3_aa: CSVDAAERFYNEQFF
j_call: TRBJ1-2; v_call: TRBV20-1; cdr3_aa: CSASKGQGNGYTF
j_call: TRBJ1-2; v_call: TRBV6-5; cdr3_aa: CASRRNRGGYTF
j_call: TRBJ2-7; v_call: TRBV29-1; cdr3_aa: CSVGELGEQYF
j_call: TRBJ2-1; v_call: TRBV5-1; cdr3_aa: CASSRPLAGDRQNEQFF
j_call: TRBJ1-2; v_call: TRBV24-1; cdr3_aa: CATSDLGQGSGYTF
j_call: TRBJ2-1; v_call: TRBV24-1; cdr3_aa: CATSEGSQNEQFF
j_call: TRBJ1-5; v_call: TRBV19; cdr3_aa: CASSIFPLTGGEDQPQHF
j_call: TRBJ2-5; v_call: TRBV12-3/TRBV12-4; cdr3_aa: CASSPQGTAYQETQYF
j_call: TRBJ2-7; v_call: TRBV2; cdr3_aa: CASSERISYEQYF
j_call: TRBJ2-3; v_call: TRBV27; cdr3_aa: CASGGWDGVKDTQYF
j_call: TRBJ1-4; v_call: TRBV28; cdr3_aa: CASSQRDGVGTNEKLFF
j_call: TRBJ1-1; v_call: TRBV10-3; cdr3_aa: CATHMGGSENTEAFF
j_call: TRBJ1-1; v_call: TRBV7-2; cdr3_aa: CASSFRSGALEAFF
j_call: TRBJ1-1; v_call: TRBV6-5; cdr3_aa: CASSYSSAGGGKNTEAFF
j_call: TRBJ1-2; v_call: TRBV6-5; cdr3_aa: CASSYAGNYGYTF
j_call: TRBJ1-2; v_call: TRBV25-1; cdr3_aa: CASSRGTGRDYGYTF
j_call: TRBJ2-1; v_call: TRBV4-3; cdr3_aa: CASSQARASVYNEQFF
j_call: TRBJ1-6; v_call: TRBV6-5; cdr3_aa: CASSYRVSGNSPLHF
j_call: TRBJ2-2; v_call: TRBV19; cdr3_aa: CASSMSRNTGELFF
j_call: TRBJ1-3; v_call: TRBV6-5; cdr3_aa: CASSYSIIHSGNTIYF
j_call: TRBJ2-1; v_call: TRBV7-2; cdr3_aa: CASRGLADYNEQFF
j_call: TRBJ1-1; v_call: TRBV3-1; cdr3_aa: CASSQAGKRAEAFF
j_call: TRBJ1-2; v_call: TRBV12-3/TRBV12-4; cdr3_aa: CASSPQGRYGYTF
j_call: TRBJ1-1; v_call: TRBV3-1; cdr3_aa: CASSSAKGAFF
j_call: TRBJ2-1; v_call: TRBV20-1; cdr3_aa: CSGWDLNINEQFF
j_call: TRBJ1-5; v_call: TRBV4-2; cdr3_aa: CASSQGGRSRISQPQHF
j_call: TRBJ1-1; v_call: TRBV10-3; cdr3_aa: CAISGRDGNTEAFF
j_call: TRBJ1-1; v_call: TRBV7-9; cdr3_aa: CASSLGQGTEAFF
j_call: TRBJ1-2; v_call: TRBV12-3/TRBV12-4; cdr3_aa: CASSPGDGERFDYGYTF
j_call: TRBJ1-5; v_call: TRBV18; cdr3_aa: CASSPRAGNQPQHF
j_call: TRBJ2-1; v_call: TRBV4-1; cdr3_aa: CASSQEREVYNEQFF
j_call: TRBJ1-5; v_call: TRBV27; cdr3_aa: CASSLVQGGQPQHF
j_call: TRBJ1-5; v_call: TRBV10-3; cdr3_aa: CAISEGRGEQPQHF
j_call: TRBJ2-1; v_call: TRBV21-1; cdr3_aa: CASSRRVHEQFF